Presented here are 17 T cell receptor beta chains from one specimen sequenced in a study of regulatory T cells in long-lasting Graves disease. Stated time point: persistent/refractory GD, antithyroid drugs over 5 years with positive TRAb. PBMCs were the source of the RNA used for TCR sequencing. The authors built TCR beta libraries using iRepertoire HTBI primers and Arm-PCR of CDR3 regions. TCRdb redid the calling of the multiplex PCR reads with MiXCR, one entry per CDR3 protein. This sample has about 290,000 distinct CDR3 sequences, with 22% found just once. This sample comprised peripheral blood mononuclear cells (PBMCs), obtained when the disease was refractory, from a patient treated with antithyroid drugs. The source is a female donor with Graves disease.

This clonotype was detected only a few times. CDR3 region: CASRPQGAQGYEQYF. The DNA of the CDR3 is TGTGCCAGCAGACCCCAGGGGGCGCAAGGGTACGAGCAGTACTTC. The chain carries TRBV6-2 or TRBV6-3 and TRBJ2-7; 8 bases line up with TRBD1. Germline V gene lookup returns CDR1 MNHEY and CDR2 SVGEGT. The CDR3 has 15 residues. The ends lost 6 bases at V and 4 bases at J; junction bases unmatched: 11.

This clonotype was counted a few times. The chain uses TRBV7-6 and TRBJ2-2; 10 positions match TRBD2. Losses at the gene ends were 5 bases for V and 7 bases for J; bases not matched to a gene: 1. Germline CDR1 is SGHVS and CDR2 is FNYEAQ. The CDR3 loop spans 13 amino acids. The CDR3 DNA follows: TGTGCCAGCAGCCCTAGCGGGGGCGGGGAGCTGTTTTTT. It is translated as CASSPSGGGELFF.

This clonotype has ten or more counts. This chain joins TRBV28 and TRBJ2-5, with TRBD2 identical over 14 bases. V was pared by 5 bases and J by 5 bases, with 7 bases of the junction left unmatched. This CDR3 has 16 amino acids. In germline, CDR1 is MDHEN, CDR2 SYDVKM. The CDR3 DNA sequence: TGTGCCAGCAGTCTCAGACTAGCGGGAGGGTGGGAGACCCAGTACTTC. Protein: CASSLRLAGGWETQYF.

The V call is TRBV4-1, the J call TRBJ2-5; 10 nucleotides align to TRBD1. Germline lookup yields CDR1 MGHRA and CDR2 YSYEKL. The V and J ends lost 0 bases and 4 bases, in that order; junction bases with no gene match: 5. This CDR3 spans 16 amino acids. CDR3 coding DNA: TGCGCCAGCAGCCAAGACTCTGACAGGGGGCTAGAGACCCAGTACTTC. This encodes CASSQDSDRGLETQYF.

V usage is TRBV6-9 and J usage is TRBJ2-2, with 9 bases matching TRBD1. Germline loops: CDR1 MNHGY, CDR2 SVAAGI. CDR3 length: 16 amino acids. Trimming cost V 3 bases and J 6 bases; bases outside gene matches: 8. This CDR3 is CASSYGTGYGSGELFF. The CDR3 DNA sequence: TGTGCCAGCAGTTACGGGACAGGGTATGGATCCGGGGAGCTGTTTTTT.

This clonotype has just a few counts. The chain couples TRBV2 to TRBJ1-1, with a weak D call TRBD1 (5 bases). This CDR3 is built from 13 residues. Germline assignment: CDR1 SNHLY and CDR2 FYNNEI. V lost 6 bases and J lost 1, with 9 bases in between. CDR3 in amino acids: CASSGHQNTEAFF. The CDR3 region has the DNA TGTGCCAGCAGCGGACATCAGAACACTGAAGCTTTCTTT.

V and J are TRBV28 and TRBJ2-7; D perhaps matches TRBD2 (6 bases). CDR3 length: 15 amino acids. The germline V gene encodes CDR1 MDHEN and CDR2 SYDVKM. Trimming took 3 bases from V and 4 from J, leaving 16 bases between them. CDR3 protein: CASSFLSGDSYEQYF. CDR3 nucleotides: TGTGCCAGCAGTTTTTTATCCGGGGACTCTTACGAGCAGTACTTC. The whole variable domain, filled in from reference TRBV28 and TRBJ2-7, reads DVKVTQSSRYLVKRTGEKVFLECVQDMDHENMFWYRQDPGLGLRLIYFSYDVKMKEKGDIPEGYSVSREKKERFSLILESASTNQTSMYLCASSFLSGDSYEQYFGPGTRLTVT.

The sample holds many counts of this clonotype. The rearrangement links TRBV28 to TRBJ1-4; D gene uncertain. V was pared by 6 bases and J by 7 bases, with 12 bases between. The CDR3 runs 13 residues. Per germline, CDR1 MDHEN and CDR2 SYDVKM. The chain's CDR3 is CASRWTLREKLFF. In DNA form, the CDR3 reads TGTGCCAGCAGATGGACCTTGCGTGAAAAACTGTTTTTT.

This clonotype has a count of ten or more. This rearrangement joins TRBV11-2 to TRBJ2-4, with D perhaps TRBD1 (6 bases). Germline V CDR1 and CDR2: SGHAT, FQNNGV. This CDR3 comprises 16 residues. V lost 4 bases to trimming and J lost 3 bases, with 16 bases between them. DNA for the CDR3: TGTGCCAGCAGCTCGCGGACAGTTTTAGGCAAAAACATTCAGTACTTC. Translation: CASSSRTVLGKNIQYF.

This clonotype occurred many times. At one end, the junction sequence differs from germline, possibly due to a read error. The V gene is TRBV6-9, the J gene TRBJ1-1, with a tentative D call TRBD1 (5 bases). This CDR3 region has 14 residues. Per germline, CDR1 MNHGY and CDR2 SVAAGI. The chain's CDR3 is CASSDSRGATEAFF. DNA of the CDR3: TGTGCCAGCAGTGATTCGAGGGGAGCCACTGAAGCTTTCTTT.

The CDR3 region has the DNA TGTGCCAGTAGAGGATTGGGACAGATACAGACAGATACGCAGTATTTT. Its protein is CASRGLGQIQTDTQYF. V gene TRBV19 combines with J gene TRBJ2-3, with 7 positions matching TRBD1. The germline CDR1 and CDR2 sequences are LNHDA and SQIVND (reference sequence). V shed 6 bases and J 3 bases; nucleotides not matched to a gene: 12. The CDR3 contains 16 residues.

In this sample, this clonotype turned up a few times. The rearrangement joins TRBV7-9 to TRBJ2-5; tentative D call: TRBD2 (6 bases). Germline CDR1 reads SEHNR; CDR2 reads FQNEAQ (reference sequence). Trimming shortened V by 4 bases and J by 7 bases, and 19 bases separated the two germline ends. This CDR3 comprises 15 residues. DNA of the CDR3: TGTGCCAGCAGCTCCCTAACGTGGGGGACTGGGACCCAGTACTTC. Translation gives CASSSLTWGTGTQYF.

This clonotype has a count of ten or more. This chain links TRBV11-2 with TRBJ1-2, with D possibly TRBD1 on 5 matching bases. Looked up from germline, CDR1 is SGHAT and CDR2 is FQNNGV. The CDR3 is 14 amino acids. Trimming took off 5 bases at V and 2 bases at J, with 12 bases between the two ends. The CDR3 bases are TGTGCCAGCAGCCCAACAGGATCCAACTATGGCTACACCTTC. Translated: CASSPTGSNYGYTF.

Only a few counts were recorded for this clonotype. This chain links TRBV4-3 with TRBJ2-7, with no clear D. The CDR3 extends over 15 amino acids. Germline V CDR1 and CDR2: LGHNA, YSLEER. V was cut by 4 bases and J by 3 bases, with 16 bases left in between. CDR3 sequence reads: CASSLRQENGYEQYF. The CDR3 bases are TGCGCCAGCAGCCTGAGACAAGAGAATGGCTACGAGCAGTACTTC.

This chain joins TRBV2 and TRBJ2-1; 9 positions match TRBD1. The CDR3 sequence is 14 residues long. V gave up 3 bases and J gave up 8 bases; unmatched junction bases: 5. The germline CDR1 and CDR2 sequences are SNHLY and FYNNEI. The CDR3 bases are TGTGCCAGCAGTGAGAGGACAGGGGTGGATGAGCAGTTCTTC. This sequence encodes CASSERTGVDEQFF.

The chain couples TRBV5-1 to TRBJ2-7; TRBD2 aligns across 11 bases. Germline lookup yields CDR1 SGHRS and CDR2 YFSETQ. V was pared by 4 bases and J by 3 bases, with 3 bases of the junction left unmatched. CDR3 size: 14 residues. CDR3 sequence: CASSILAGGYEQYF. The CDR3 region has the DNA TGCGCCAGCAGCATCCTAGCGGGAGGCTACGAGCAGTACTTC.

The rearrangement joins TRBV20-1 to TRBJ2-7, with 11 bases matching TRBD2. The germline gives CDR1 DFQATT, CDR2 SNEGSKA (reference sequence). Trimming removed 6 bases from V and 3 bases from J; junction bases left unmatched: 4. The CDR3 runs to 13 residues. Here the CDR3 reads CSAITSGSYEQYF. CDR3 nucleotides: TGCAGTGCGATAACTAGCGGGAGCTACGAGCAGTACTTC.